This T cell receptor (beta chain) was found in a study of tumor-infiltrating lymphocytes in oesophageal squamous cell carcinoma (dated by TCRdb to 2016 to 2017). The method behind the library was PCR. Instrument used: Illumina HiSeq 2000. TCRdb reprocessing: public reads trimmed at Q25 with fastp, clones called with MiXCR, in-frame beta chains kept. Rows are unified per CDR3 protein, each entry keeping the most common DNA and genes. For this sample the table gives fewer than 20,000 distinct CDR3 sequences, of which under 70% were detected only once. The ten largest account for less than 40% of the sample. This clonotype has more than one count but fewer than ten. The specificity of this receptor is unknown. One base away there is no much larger clone; base qualities are not given. The germline V gene (reference sequence) supplies CDR1 MNHNY and CDR2 SVGAGI. Its CDR3 holds 22 amino acids, cysteine through phenylalanine. Left in the record is the CDR3 DNA by itself, 66 bases read in frame from the first base.

The sequence is built from TRBV6-6 and TRBJ2-1, and TRBD2 matches 15 of the central bases. The tail of the sequence fits TRBJ2-7 better, so the J call may be wrong. The source of this sequence is a female donor with esophageal squamous cell carcinoma. Specimen: esophageal tumor tissue. The nucleotide sequence is given as TGTGCCAGCAGTTACTCTCTCCGGACTAGCGGGAGGGCCGGAGGGACCCATGACGAGCAGTACTTC. Its protein is CASSYSLRTSGRAGGTHDEQYF.